This note documents a single TCR beta chain sequence. Its specificity is not known. V gave up 8 bases and J gave up 12 bases, with 19 bases separating them. This CDR3 contains 12 residues. Germline-derived CDR1 and CDR2 are LNHNV and YYDKDF (reference sequence). Not enrolled were patients with uncontrolled infection, other autoimmune disease, pregnancy or lactation. Template material for amplifying TCR beta CDR3 regions consisted of RNA transcripts. HTBI primers were employed in a first-round RT-PCR of the TCR CDR3. TCRdb redid the calling of the multiplex PCR reads with MiXCR, one entry per CDR3 protein. The sample contains roughly 500,000 distinct CDR3 sequences, 35% to 50% of which appear only once. The record originates from a study of T cells in Graves' hyperthyroidism and ophthalmopathy. Study findings and constraints: Separation of ophthalmopathy from stable hyperthyroidism was achieved by a 13 V-J model.

The origin of this receptor is an adult woman with Graves' disease, either hyperthyroidism or ophthalmopathy (not recorded which). This chain connects TRBV15 to TRBJ1-2; D possibly corresponds to TRBD1 (5 bases). The sequencing sample was made of peripheral blood or thyroid tissue (not recorded which). The CDR3 here is CATAPDLGQNTF. The CDR3 region has the DNA TGTGCCACCGCCCCGGACTTGGGGCAAAACACCTTC. The full variable domain, completed using reference TRBV15 and TRBJ1-2, is DAMVIQNPRYQVTQFGKPVTLSCSQTLNHNVMYWYQQKSSQAPKLLFHYYDKDFNNEADTPDNFQSRRPNTSFCFLDIRSPGLGDTAMYLCATAPDLGQNTFGSGTRLTVV.